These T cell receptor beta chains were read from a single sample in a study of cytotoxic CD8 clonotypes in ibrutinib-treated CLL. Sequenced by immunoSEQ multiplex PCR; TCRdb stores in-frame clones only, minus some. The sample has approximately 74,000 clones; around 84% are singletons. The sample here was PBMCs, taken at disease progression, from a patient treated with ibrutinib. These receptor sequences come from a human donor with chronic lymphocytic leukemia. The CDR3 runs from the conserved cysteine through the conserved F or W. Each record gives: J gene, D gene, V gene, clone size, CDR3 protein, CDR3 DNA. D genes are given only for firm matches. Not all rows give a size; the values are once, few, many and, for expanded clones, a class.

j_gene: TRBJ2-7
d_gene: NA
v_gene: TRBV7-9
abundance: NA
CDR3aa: CASSPDGFYEQYF
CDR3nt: TGTGCCAGCAGCCCGGACGGCTTCTACGAGCAGTACTTC

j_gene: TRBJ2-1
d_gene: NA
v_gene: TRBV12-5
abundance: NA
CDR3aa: CASGLVLGRPSYNEQFF
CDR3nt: TGTGCTAGTGGTTTGGTACTGGGCCGGCCCTCCTACAATGAGCAGTTCTTC

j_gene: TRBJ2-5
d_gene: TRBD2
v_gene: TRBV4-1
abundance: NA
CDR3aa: CASSRGLAGGAETQYF
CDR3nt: TGCGCCAGCAGCCGTGGACTAGCGGGAGGGGCAGAGACCCAGTACTTC

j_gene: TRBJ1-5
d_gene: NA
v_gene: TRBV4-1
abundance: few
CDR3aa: CASSQVQYSNQPQHF
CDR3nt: TGCGCCAGCAGCCAAGTACAGTATAGCAATCAGCCCCAGCATTTT

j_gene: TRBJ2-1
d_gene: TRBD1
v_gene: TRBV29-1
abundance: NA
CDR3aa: CAGQGGNEQFF
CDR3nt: TGTGCGGGACAGGGGGGGAATGAGCAGTTCTTC

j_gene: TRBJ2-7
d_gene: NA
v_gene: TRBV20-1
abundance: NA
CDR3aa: CSAFNYEQYF
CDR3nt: TGCAGTGCTTTTAACTACGAGCAGTACTTC

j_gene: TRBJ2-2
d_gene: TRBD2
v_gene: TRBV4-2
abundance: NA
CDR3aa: CASSDLAGTNTGELFF
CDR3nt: TGTGCCAGCAGCGACCTAGCGGGGACGAACACCGGGGAGCTGTTTTTT

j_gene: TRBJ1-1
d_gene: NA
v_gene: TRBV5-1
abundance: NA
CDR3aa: CASSLGSGGVAEAFF
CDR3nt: TGCGCCAGCAGCTTGGGTTCGGGTGGGGTCGCTGAAGCTTTCTTT

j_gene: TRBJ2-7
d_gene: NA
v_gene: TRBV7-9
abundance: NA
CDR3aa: CASSPRVGDEQYF
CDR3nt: TGTGCCAGCAGTCCCCGCGTGGGAGACGAGCAGTACTTC

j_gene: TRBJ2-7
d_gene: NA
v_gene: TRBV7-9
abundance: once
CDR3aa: CASSSGSGPYEQYF
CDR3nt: TGTGCCAGCAGCTCGGGCTCGGGGCCCTACGAGCAGTACTTC

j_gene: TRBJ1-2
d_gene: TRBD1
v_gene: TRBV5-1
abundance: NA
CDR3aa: CASSSGQGYGYTF
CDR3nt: TGCGCCAGCAGCTCAGGACAGGGGTATGGCTACACCTTC

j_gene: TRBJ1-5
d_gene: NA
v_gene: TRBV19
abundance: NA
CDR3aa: CASSIRRAMRPQHF
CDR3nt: TGTGCCAGTAGTATTCGCAGGGCGATGCGGCCCCAGCATTTT

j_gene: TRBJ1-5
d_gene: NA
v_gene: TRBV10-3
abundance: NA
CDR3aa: CAISDPSDQPQHF
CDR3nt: TGTGCCATCAGTGACCCCTCGGATCAGCCCCAGCATTTT

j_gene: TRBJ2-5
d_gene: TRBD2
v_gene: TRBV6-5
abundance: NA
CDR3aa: CASSGSGLAQEAQYF
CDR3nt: TGTGCCAGCAGCGGTTCGGGACTAGCCCAAGAGGCCCAGTACTTC

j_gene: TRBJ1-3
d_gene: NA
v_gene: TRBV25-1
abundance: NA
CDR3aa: CASSLGYSGNTIYF
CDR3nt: TGTGCCAGCAGTTTAGGGTACTCTGGAAACACCATATATTTT

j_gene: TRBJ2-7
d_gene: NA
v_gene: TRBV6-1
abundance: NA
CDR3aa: CASSEMGVEQYF
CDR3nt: TGTGCCAGCAGTGAAATGGGGGTCGAGCAGTACTTC

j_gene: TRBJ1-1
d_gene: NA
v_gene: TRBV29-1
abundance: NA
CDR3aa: CSVQKGTEAFF
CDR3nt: TGCAGCGTCCAAAAAGGTACTGAAGCTTTCTTT

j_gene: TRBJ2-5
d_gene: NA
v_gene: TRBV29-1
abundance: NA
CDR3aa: CSVVRTVEETQYF
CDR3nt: TGCAGCGTTGTGAGGACAGTAGAAGAGACCCAGTACTTC

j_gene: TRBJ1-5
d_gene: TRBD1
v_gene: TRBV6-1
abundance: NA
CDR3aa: CASQTGGDQPQHF
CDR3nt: TGTGCCAGCCAAACAGGGGGCGATCAGCCCCAGCATTTT

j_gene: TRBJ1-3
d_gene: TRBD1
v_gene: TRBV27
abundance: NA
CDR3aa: CASSHRDSRILSGNTIYF
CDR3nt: TGTGCCAGCAGTCACCGGGACAGCCGAATCCTCTCTGGAAACACCATATATTTT

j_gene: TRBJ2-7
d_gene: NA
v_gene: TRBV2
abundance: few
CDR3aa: CASSVGVDPYEQYF
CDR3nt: TGTGCCAGCAGTGTTGGGGTCGATCCCTACGAGCAGTACTTC

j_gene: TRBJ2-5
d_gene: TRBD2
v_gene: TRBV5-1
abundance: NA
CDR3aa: CASSLGLAGGSETQYF
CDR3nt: TGCGCCAGCAGCCTAGGACTAGCGGGGGGATCAGAGACCCAGTACTTC

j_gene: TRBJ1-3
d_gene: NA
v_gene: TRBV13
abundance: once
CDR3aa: CASSAPPWGSGNTIYF
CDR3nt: TGTGCCAGCAGCGCCCCCCCTTGGGGTTCTGGAAACACCATATATTTT

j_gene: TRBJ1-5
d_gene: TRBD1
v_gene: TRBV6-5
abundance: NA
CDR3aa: CASRGTGVNQPQHF
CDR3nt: TGTGCCAGCAGGGGGACAGGGGTCAATCAGCCCCAGCATTTT

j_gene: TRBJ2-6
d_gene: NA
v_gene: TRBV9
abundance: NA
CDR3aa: CASSYGSTTGANVLTF
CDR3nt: TGTGCCAGCAGCTACGGGAGTACAACTGGGGCCAACGTCCTGACTTTC

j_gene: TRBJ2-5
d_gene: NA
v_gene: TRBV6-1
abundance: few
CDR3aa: CASSAAGTRQETQYF
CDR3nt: TGTGCCAGCAGTGCGGCCGGGACCCGCCAAGAGACCCAGTACTTC

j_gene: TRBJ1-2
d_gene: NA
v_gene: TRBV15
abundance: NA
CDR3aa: CATSRYTQAGYTF
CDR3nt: TGTGCCACCAGCAGATATACCCAAGCTGGCTACACCTTC

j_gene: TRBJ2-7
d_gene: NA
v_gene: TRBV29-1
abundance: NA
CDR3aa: CSVESLGGRTGISSYEQYF
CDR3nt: TGCAGCGTGGAGAGCCTTGGGGGCCGGACCGGAATTAGCTCCTACGAGCAGTACTTC

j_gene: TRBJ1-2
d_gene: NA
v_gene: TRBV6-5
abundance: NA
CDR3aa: CASSRDARNYGYTF
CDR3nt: TGTGCCAGCAGCCGGGACGCGAGGAACTATGGCTACACCTTC

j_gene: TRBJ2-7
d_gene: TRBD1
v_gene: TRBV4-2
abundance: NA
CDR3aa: CASSKGATGGLEQYF
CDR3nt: TGTGCCAGCAGCAAAGGGGCGACAGGGGGTCTCGAGCAGTACTTC

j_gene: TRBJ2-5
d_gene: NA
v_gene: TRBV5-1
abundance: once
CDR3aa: CASSQGALETQYF
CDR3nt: TGCGCCAGCAGCCAAGGGGCGTTGGAGACCCAGTACTTC

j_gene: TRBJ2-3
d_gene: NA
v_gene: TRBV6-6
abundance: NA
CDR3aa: CATRGGSVDTQYF
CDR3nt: TGTGCCACCAGGGGCGGGAGTGTGGATACGCAGTATTTT

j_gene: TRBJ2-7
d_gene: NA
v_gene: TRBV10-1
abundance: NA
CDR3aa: CVTPEGRPYEQYF
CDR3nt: TGCGTAACCCCTGAGGGGCGGCCCTACGAGCAGTACTTC

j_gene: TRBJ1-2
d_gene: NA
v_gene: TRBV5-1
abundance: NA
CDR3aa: CASSLQAGDLRGYTF
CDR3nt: TGCGCCAGCAGCTTGCAAGCAGGCGATTTACGAGGCTACACCTTC

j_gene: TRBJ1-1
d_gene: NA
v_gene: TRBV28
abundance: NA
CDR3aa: CASRAGAGLNTEAFF
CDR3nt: TGTGCCAGCAGGGCGGGGGCAGGGCTGAACACTGAAGCTTTCTTT